The rows below give T cell receptor beta chains drawn from one sample of a study of blood T cell repertoires in COVID-19. This table comes from immunoSEQ multiplex PCR, and its TCRdb copy is limited to in-frame clones, with some not included. The data show 350,000 to 500,000 clones, with about 90% seen just once and approximately 0.92% held by the top ten. Specimen: peripheral blood. The receptors stem from a man aged 18 to 35 with COVID-19, enrolled during active disease. Each CDR3 is given with its conserved first and last residue. The order of the fields is V gene, J gene, CDR3 protein.

V: TRBV14; J: TRBJ2-7; CDR3: CASSQGRGRSWEQYF
V: TRBV19; J: TRBJ2-7; CDR3: CASSTQASYEQYF
V: TRBV2; J: TRBJ1-5; CDR3: CASSETVGNQPQHF
V: TRBV24-1; J: TRBJ2-7; CDR3: CATSDFEQGGAEQYF
V: TRBV6-5; J: TRBJ1-4; CDR3: CASRRQGIVEKLFF
V: TRBV19; J: TRBJ2-7; CDR3: CASSIRRTGRYEQYF
V: TRBV7-9; J: TRBJ2-7; CDR3: CASSQGGGMSSYEQYF
V: TRBV25-1; J: TRBJ2-7; CDR3: CASSPTGGLDEQYF
V: TRBV4-1; J: TRBJ1-2; CDR3: CASSQGAGDYGYTF
V: TRBV7-8; J: TRBJ1-1; CDR3: CASRRMGGRDTEAFF
V: TRBV3-1/TRBV3-2; J: TRBJ2-1; CDR3: CASSLMTRANEQFF
V: TRBV4-2; J: TRBJ2-2; CDR3: CASSQQGGANTGELFF
V: TRBV19; J: TRBJ2-7; CDR3: CASSIFGESSYEQYF
V: TRBV7-2; J: TRBJ2-7; CDR3: CASSLVASGVISYEQYF
V: TRBV6-5; J: TRBJ2-3; CDR3: CASTTGWGTDTQYF